This T cell receptor (beta chain) comes out of a study of long-term antiretroviral therapy in people with HIV. Looking at the study overall: First collections came about a decade before the 2015 immediate-ART recommendation. Overall study findings and caveats: Repertoires with HIV possessed tighter CDR3 length spans than those of controls. Repertoire composition at all time points was dominated by clones that had expanded before ART.

The CDR3 is 16 residues long. The V gene's germline CDR1 is GTSNPN and CDR2 SVGIG (reference sequence). V was clipped by 2 bases and J by 4 bases, with 18 bases between them. This was the immunoSEQ v3.0 assay at survey level. The target of sequencing was about 40,000-50,000 T-cell genomes per sample. TCRdb's copy holds only in-frame clones and misses some; the assay was immunoSEQ multiplex PCR. This sample has about 29,000 clones, with around 80% found just once. Comment on this clone: Its antigen is not known.

The sequence came from a man aged 18 to 29 with HIV. The source material was unsorted PBMCs, sampled 1.5 years before starting antiretroviral therapy. This chain joins TRBV30 and TRBJ1-5; D call uncertain. The CDR3 protein is CAWSPTGTVQNQPQHF. CDR3 in DNA: TGTGCCTGGAGTCCAACGGGTACCGTACAAAATCAGCCCCAGCATTTT.